This T cell receptor beta chain was found in a study of graft-versus-host responses after intestinal transplantation (dated by TCRdb to 2020 to 2022). Study-wide context: Multivisceral, liver-intestinal, or isolated intestinal transplants were received by the recipients. Every recipient was given anti-thymocyte globulin induction, followed by 2 to 3 years of maintenance tacrolimus and steroids. Graft-versus-host and host-versus-graft alloreactive T cell clones were tracked in the graft, circulation and bone marrow after intestinal transplantation using bulk TCR-beta CDR3 sequencing. Alloreactive clones were identified by sequencing pre-transplant mixed lymphocyte reaction products and comparing them with unstimulated pre-transplant donor and recipient T cells. The cohort enrolled some 24 intestinal transplant recipients, one of whom was a retransplant, and a few patients without pretransplant specimens were excluded. A peak of at least 4% donor T cells among recipient peripheral blood mononuclear cells was the definition used for donor T cell macrochimerism. Samples from a few later patients were sequenced in-house on an Illumina MiSeq with MiXCR processing rather than by the commercial service. What the research found in general, with its limitations: GvH clones were detected in recipient bone marrow, and some of these GvH clones were observed earlier in ileal mucosa or blood, consistent with an intestinal mucosal origin. In the allografts of patients with donor T cell macrochimerism, GvH to HvG T cell clonal ratios were high. Conclusions were limited by the relatively low number and heterogeneity of intestinal transplant patients. Early after transplant, peak levels of circulating GvH clones were found to be associated with declines in HvG clones.

A note on this clone: The antigen it binds to is not known. Base qualities are missing; no much larger clone stands one base away.

CDR1 and CDR2 are drawn from the germline V gene: MNHEY, SVGAGI. The germline V end is reduced by 7 bases and the J end by 5 bases; junction bases left unmatched: 7. Inclusive of the bounding cysteine and phenylalanine, the CDR3 is 14 residues long. The kept DNA is CDR3 alone, 42 bases in frame from the first base. Blood samples were collected up to 4 times in the first month after transplant and then at least monthly when available. The library was made by the immunoSEQ multiplex PCR assay. Adaptive Biotechnologies carried out high-throughput TCR-beta CDR3 sequencing of genomic DNA for most patients. On the authors' methods: Adaptive's ImmunoSEQ software supplied the TCR sequencing data for approximately 18 patients, while MiXCR and VDJtools were used to process a few other patients. CDR3 nucleotide sequences shared by donor and recipient were removed because the origin of these sequences could not be assigned. Alloreactive clones required at least 2-fold expansion over unstimulated cells and minimum CFSE-low frequency of 0.002% (template counts) or 0.001% (read counts). Mappable clones were those detected in sequenced pre-transplant spleen, lymph node, or MLR CFSE-low populations of the donor or recipient. The cumulative frequency of alloreactive clones was calculated as a percentage of all sequences, weighted by copy number. TCRdb holds this immuneACCESS table with in-frame rearrangements only. Some clones are missing; in checked studies, unresolved V genes explain under half, and the rest has no known cause. V, J and clone size reflect that table, while D and trimming were determined from the DNA. Here the sample has 37,000 or so clones; roughly nine tenths occur a single time. The ten largest clonotypes hold around 2.5% of the sample.

The rearranged segments are TRBV6-5 and TRBJ2-1, with 8 junctional bases fitting TRBD2. The receptor comes from a human patient who received an intestinal transplant, so some T cells may come from the graft donor. The sequencing used PBMCs, collected about 310 days after intestinal transplant. The sequenced DNA is TGTGCCAGCAATCGGGGGGGGCGGAACAATGAGCAGTTCTTC. It codes for CASNRGGRNNEQFF.